This record covers a single T cell receptor beta chain. The data were taken from a study of blood T cell repertoires in COVID-19. Study background: The samples span acute and convalescent COVID-19 from the United States, Italy and Spain. From T cells, B-cell-depleted T cells, or PBMCs came the material, which was cDNA or gDNA.

Sequenced by immunoSEQ multiplex PCR; TCRdb stores in-frame clones only, minus some. The profile covers some 280,000 clones, with roughly 88% appearing a single time and 3% taken by the ten largest. From germline, CDR1 is SGDLS and CDR2 YYNGEE. V was clipped by 0 bases and J by 9 bases, with 10 bases between them. The CDR3 covers 13 residues. Sequenced sample: peripheral blood. This clonotype was obtained from a woman in her twenties or thirties with active or convalescent COVID-19. This chain connects TRBV9 to TRBJ2-1; D not certain. This chain's CDR3 is CASSVGVASEQFF. The CDR3 DNA follows: TGTGCCAGCAGCGTAGGTGTGGCAAGTGAGCAGTTCTTC.